These 24 T cell receptor beta chains came from one sample sequenced in a study of identical twins. MiXCR, applied by TCRdb to the 5' RACE reads, yields one record per CDR3 protein. The repertoire holds roughly 240,000 distinct CDR3 sequences, 5.5% to 8% seen once, with approximately 3.6% in the top ten. The same specimen was also included in a second study, on yellow fever vaccine responses in identical twins.

The source material was memory (CD45RO+) T cells sorted from blood. The receptors stem from a woman under 30 in good health.

This clonotype has a count of ten or more. The chain is built from TRBV6-5 and TRBJ2-5; weak D call: TRBD2 (5 bases). The CDR3 covers 15 residues. V lost 6 bases, J lost 2 bases, and 16 bases lay in between. CDR1 MNHEY and CDR2 SVGAGI come from the germline V gene. The CDR3 loop reads CASRTAIGLQETQYF. The CDR3, as DNA: TGTGCCAGCAGAACCGCAATCGGACTGCAAGAGACCCAGTACTTC.

The sample holds many counts of this clonotype. The V call is TRBV5-1, the J call TRBJ2-7; D is perhaps TRBD2 (6 bases). CDR1 and CDR2 (germline): SGHRS, YFSETQ. V gave up 4 bases and J gave up 7 bases, with 15 bases separating them. This CDR3 has 13 amino acids. The CDR3 coding sequence is TGCGCCAGCAGCGCGGGAACGGGGGTTGAGCAGTACTTC. Translated: CASSAGTGVEQYF. Drawing the rest from reference TRBV5-1 and TRBJ2-7, the complete variable domain is KAGVTQTPRYLIKTRGQQVTLSCSPISGHRSVSWYQQTPGQGLQFLFEYFSETQRNKGNFPGRFSGRQFSNSRSEMNVSTLELGDSALYLCASSAGTGVEQYFGPGTRLTVT.

This clonotype was counted only a few times. This chain joins TRBV7-9 and TRBJ2-7; the match to TRBD2 covers 8 bases. Per the germline V gene, CDR1 is SEHNR and CDR2 is FQNEAQ (reference sequence). This CDR3 has 16 residues. Germline trimming cut 1 base from V and 6 bases from J; bases unmatched to any gene: 11. The CDR3 DNA reads TGTGCCAGCAGCTTAGGATGGGGGCGGGAGGAGGCCGAGCAGTACTTC. Translation gives CASSLGWGREEAEQYF.

The V and J genes are TRBV20-1 and TRBJ2-5; D remains ambiguous. The V gene's germline CDR1 is DFQATT and CDR2 SNEGSKA (reference sequence). V shed 1 base and J shed 5 bases, with 8 bases lying between them. The CDR3 totals 12 residues. CDR3 bases: TGCAGTGCTAGAGGGGAAATGGAGACCCAGTACTTC. Translating it yields CSARGEMETQYF.

This chain connects TRBV12-3 or TRBV12-4 to TRBJ1-4; D ambiguous. With 8 bases removed from V and 7 bases from J, the gap between germline ends came to 17 bases. The CDR3 contains 14 residues. Here the CDR3 DNA reads TGTGCCAGCGCCGTATCTGTGGGTGCTGAAAAACTGTTTTTT. This codes for CASAVSVGAEKLFF.

This clonotype was seen at least ten times. The genes are TRBV4-1 and TRBJ1-5; 8 positions match TRBD1. The CDR3 is made up of 18 amino acids. Germline V gene lookup returns CDR1 MGHRA and CDR2 YSYEKL. With 4 bases clipped from V and 1 base from J, the junction kept 12 bases outside the gene matches. This chain's CDR3 is CASSLGQGGGISNQPQHF. CDR3 coding DNA: TGCGCCAGCAGCCTAGGACAGGGAGGAGGGATAAGCAATCAGCCCCAGCATTTT.

This clonotype occurred a few times. The chain joins TRBV6-1 to TRBJ2-5; the match to TRBD1 covers 9 bases. This CDR3 region has 15 residues. Per germline, CDR1 MNHNS and CDR2 SASEGT. The trim removed 2 bases at V and 6 bases at J, leaving 7 bases unmatched. The CDR3 loop reads CASSEMGQGSQTQYF. The CDR3 DNA follows: TGTGCCAGCAGTGAAATGGGACAGGGATCGCAGACCCAGTACTTC.

This clonotype turned up a few times. This chain links TRBV14 with TRBJ2-5; 7 bases map to TRBD2. V shed 0 bases, J shed 9 bases, and the junction held 1 base outside the gene matches. Germline V gives CDR1 SGHDN, CDR2 FVKESK. The CDR3 runs to 12 residues. CDR3 sequence: CASSQEAGSQYF. The DNA of the CDR3 is TGTGCCAGCAGCCAAGAAGCGGGGTCCCAGTACTTC.

The table lists this clonotype with many counts. The chain couples TRBV4-1 to TRBJ2-7; D gene uncertain. This CDR3 is built from 14 residues. Per the germline V gene, CDR1 is MGHRA and CDR2 is YSYEKL. Trimming left V 4 bases short and J 2 bases short, with 12 bases between. Written as DNA, the CDR3 is TGCGCCAGCAGCCCACCCGGCTCCCCCTACGAGCAGTACGTC. Protein product: CASSPPGSPYEQYV.

This clonotype showed up just a few times. The DNA for the CDR3 is TGTGCCAGCACCAACTGGGGGGGCACAGATACGCAGTATTTT. Its translation is CASTNWGGTDTQYF. The rearrangement uses TRBV28 and TRBJ2-3; tentatively, D is TRBD2 (6 bases). The germline V gene has CDR1 MDHEN and CDR2 SYDVKM. This CDR3 comprises 14 residues. The germline V and J ends were trimmed by 7 bases and 1 base, with 12 bases remaining between them.

This clonotype was counted between two and nine times. This chain connects TRBV12-3 or TRBV12-4 to TRBJ2-7; D gene uncertain. The CDR3 has 15 residues. Trimming took 6 bases from V and 5 from J, leaving 20 bases between them. As DNA, the CDR3 is TGTGCCAGCAGCCGGTGGTTGCACTATTCTGACGAGCAGTACTTC. This gives the protein CASSRWLHYSDEQYF.

The V call is TRBV15, the J call TRBJ2-2, with D tentatively TRBD1 (5 bases). Trimming cost V 0 bases and J 6 bases, with 14 bases left between them. CDR1 is LNHNV, CDR2 YYDKDF, per germline (reference sequence). CDR3 length: 16 amino acids. The DNA for the CDR3 is TGTGCCACCAGCAGAGACAGGGCCCAGCTTTCCGGGGAGCTGTTTTTT. It translates to CATSRDRAQLSGELFF.

CDR3 DNA: TGTGCCAGCAGCTTAGGGCGGCAGCTTTCACCCCTCCACTTT. As protein: CASSLGRQLSPLHF. The V call is TRBV11-2, the J call TRBJ1-6; D gene unclear. Germline V gene data show CDR1 as SGHAT and CDR2 as FQNNGV. Trimming removed 1 base at V and 9 bases at J, with 10 bases between. CDR3 length equals 14 residues. Looking up the rest from reference TRBV11-2 and TRBJ1-6 gives the full variable domain: EAGVAQSPRYKIIEKRQSVAFWCNPISGHATLYWYQQILGQGPKLLIQFQNNGVVDDSQLPKDRFSAERLKGVDSTLKIQPAKLEDSAVYLCASSLGRQLSPLHFGNGTRLTVT.

This clonotype was detected ten times or more. V and J are TRBV6-1 and TRBJ1-1; D possibly corresponds to TRBD1 (5 bases). Trimming cost V 7 bases and J 10 bases, with 10 bases left between them. CDR3 length equals 10 residues. Per germline, CDR1 MNHNS and CDR2 SASEGT. CDR3 loop: CASTRGSAFF. CDR3 nucleotide sequence: TGTGCCAGCACTCGGGGCTCAGCTTTCTTT.

V is TRBV6-5 and J is TRBJ2-5; D is possibly TRBD1 (5 bases). V gave up 6 bases and J gave up 7 bases, with 12 bases separating them. The CDR3 sequence is 12 residues long. Germline CDR1 and CDR2: MNHEY and SVGAGI. CDR3 region: CASRPTQGTQYF. The CDR3 DNA follows: TGTGCCAGCAGACCGACTCAGGGGACCCAGTACTTC.

In this sample, this clonotype turned up many times. V gene TRBV10-3 combines with J gene TRBJ2-2; D uncertain. Germline V gene sequence: CDR1 ENHRY, CDR2 SYGVKD. V was trimmed by 6 bases and J by 1 base, leaving 9 bases between them. This CDR3 has 14 amino acids. The CDR3 here is CAIRIRGNTGELFF. The CDR3 DNA sequence: TGTGCCATCAGGATAAGAGGGAACACCGGGGAGCTGTTTTTT.

This clonotype was observed many times. V usage is TRBV12-3 or TRBV12-4 and J usage is TRBJ1-2; D not resolved. This CDR3 is built from 12 residues. Trimming took off 0 bases at V and 8 bases at J, with 7 bases between the two ends. The DNA of the CDR3 is TGTGCCAGCAGTTTAGCTTTGAAGGGCTACACCTTC. Translation: CASSLALKGYTF.

This chain joins TRBV5-1 and TRBJ1-2, with D perhaps TRBD1 (5 bases). Per germline, CDR1 SGHRS and CDR2 YFSETQ. This CDR3 is 15 amino acids long. Trimming cost V 2 bases and J 2 bases, with 13 bases left between them. The CDR3 DNA is TGCGCCAGCAGCTTTAACCGGGACGGCAACTATGGCTACACCTTC. Amino acids: CASSFNRDGNYGYTF. The variable domain in full, with the rest retrieved from reference TRBV5-1 and TRBJ1-2, is KAGVTQTPRYLIKTRGQQVTLSCSPISGHRSVSWYQQTPGQGLQFLFEYFSETQRNKGNFPGRFSGRQFSNSRSEMNVSTLELGDSALYLCASSFNRDGNYGYTFGSGTRLTVV.

This clonotype was counted many times. The V gene is TRBV5-6, the J gene TRBJ2-7, with 8 nucleotides matching TRBD2. With 1 base clipped from V and 6 bases from J, the junction kept 6 bases outside the gene matches. This CDR3 is 14 amino acids long. Germline loops: CDR1 SGHDT, CDR2 YYEEEE. The CDR3 DNA follows: TGTGCCAGCAGCTTGACGGGACTAGTACCCGAGCAGTACTTC. Translation: CASSLTGLVPEQYF.

This rearrangement joins TRBV20-1 to TRBJ1-3, with 8 bases matching TRBD1. Germline assignment: CDR1 DFQATT and CDR2 SNEGSKA (reference sequence). J gave up 5 bases and V 4 bases, and 7 bases lay outside the gene matches. The CDR3 runs to 14 residues. CDR3 sequence: CSATDRVFRNTIYF. DNA of the CDR3: TGCAGTGCTACGGACAGGGTATTTCGAAACACCATATATTTT.

This clonotype was recorded a few times. V gene TRBV20-1 combines with J gene TRBJ2-1, with TRBD1 as a possible D gene (6 bases). Germline V gene sequence: CDR1 DFQATT, CDR2 SNEGSKA (reference sequence). The CDR3 has 12 residues. V lost 3 bases to trimming and J lost 8 bases, with 11 bases between them. CDR3 sequence reads: CSASRQADEQFF. CDR3 DNA: TGCAGTGCTAGTCGACAGGCGGATGAGCAGTTCTTC.

This clonotype was detected a few times. V usage is TRBV28 and J usage is TRBJ2-2; D is perhaps TRBD2 (6 bases). This CDR3 is built from 13 residues. Germline lookup yields CDR1 MDHEN and CDR2 SYDVKM. With 8 bases removed from V and 0 bases from J, the gap between germline ends came to 7 bases. The CDR3 DNA is TGTGCCAGCGGAGGGGCGAACACCGGGGAGCTGTTTTTT. Amino acids: CASGGANTGELFF. Variable domain in full (rest from reference TRBV28 and TRBJ2-2): DVKVTQSSRYLVKRTGEKVFLECVQDMDHENMFWYRQDPGLGLRLIYFSYDVKMKEKGDIPEGYSVSREKKERFSLILESASTNQTSMYLCASGGANTGELFFGEGSRLTVL.

V usage is TRBV24-1 and J usage is TRBJ2-3; 7 bases are a match to TRBD1. CDR1 and CDR2 from the germline V gene are KGHDR and SFDVKD. CDR3 size: 14 residues. V dropped 3 bases and J dropped 7; count of bases not matched to a gene: 6. CDR3 loop: CATSDPGDSYTQYF. As DNA, the CDR3 is TGTGCCACCAGTGATCCAGGGGACAGTTATACGCAGTATTTT.

There are many counts of this clonotype. J is TRBJ2-5 and V is TRBV9; possible D gene TRBD2, 6 bases. The CDR3 has 17 residues. V was clipped by 2 bases and J by 3 bases, with 20 bases between them. Germline V lookup: CDR1 SGDLS, CDR2 YYNGEE. The CDR3, as DNA: TGTGCCAGCAGCGTGGGGCTTCTGGGAGGAAGGGAAGAGACCCAGTACTTC. This encodes CASSVGLLGGREETQYF.